The 16 T cell receptor beta chains below all came from one sample that was sequenced in a study of T cells after yellow fever vaccination. MiXCR, run by TCRdb on the 5' RACE reads, gives a single entry per CDR3 protein. Of under 350,000 distinct CDR3 sequences listed, roughly 4% are singletons. This sample comprised PBMCs, obtained 5 days after the yellow fever booster vaccination. The receptors here all came from a man between 18 and 35 years old who received the YFV17D yellow fever vaccine.

This clonotype has only a few counts. J is TRBJ1-1 and V is TRBV25-1, with a weak D call TRBD1 (6 bases). CDR3 length equals 16 residues. V was shortened by 2 bases and J by 5 bases, with 18 bases between the two germline ends. Germline V gene lookup returns CDR1 MGHDK and CDR2 SYGVNS. CDR3 protein: CASSEPKQGTGTEAFF. CDR3 DNA: TGTGCCAGCAGTGAACCGAAACAGGGAACAGGAACTGAAGCTTTCTTT. The whole variable domain, remainder taken from reference TRBV25-1 and TRBJ1-1, is EADIYQTPRYLVIGTGKKITLECSQTMGHDKMYWYQQDPGMELHLIHYSYGVNSTEKGDLSSESTVSRIRTEHFPLTLESARPSHTSQYLCASSEPKQGTGTEAFFGQGTRLTVV.

This clonotype was found many times. The J gene is TRBJ2-1, the V gene TRBV25-1; 7 positions agree with TRBD2. This CDR3 has 14 amino acids. From germline, CDR1 is MGHDK and CDR2 SYGVNS. The V segment lost 3 bases and the J segment 3 bases; nucleotides outside the gene matches: 2. CDR3 amino acids: CASSEERDYNEQFF. As DNA, the CDR3 is TGTGCCAGCAGTGAGGAGCGGGACTACAATGAGCAGTTCTTC. Based on the CDR3 plus reference TRBV25-1 and TRBJ2-1, the full variable domain is EADIYQTPRYLVIGTGKKITLECSQTMGHDKMYWYQQDPGMELHLIHYSYGVNSTEKGDLSSESTVSRIRTEHFPLTLESARPSHTSQYLCASSEERDYNEQFFGPGTRLTVL.

This clonotype has more than one count but fewer than ten. This CDR3 is CASRLGEEDTQYF. CDR3 sequence (DNA): TGTGCCAGCAGGTTGGGGGAGGAAGATACGCAGTATTTT. The rearrangement links TRBV6-6 to TRBJ2-3, with TRBD2 as a possible D gene (6 bases). The CDR3 runs 13 residues. V lost 6 bases, J lost 5 bases, and 12 bases lay in between. CDR1 and CDR2 (germline): MNHNY, SVGAGI (reference sequence).

This clonotype was counted a few times. This chain joins TRBV6-2 or TRBV6-3 and TRBJ2-5; 9 nucleotides align to TRBD2. CDR1 is MNHEY and CDR2 is SVGEGT in the germline V gene. The CDR3 is 18 amino acids. V shed 2 bases and J 2 bases; nucleotides not matched to a gene: 12. The CDR3, as DNA: TGTGCCAGCAGTTACGGCCTAGCGGGGCGCTCCGCGCAAGAGACCCAGTACTTC. It codes for CASSYGLAGRSAQETQYF.

This clonotype was recorded at least ten times. This rearrangement joins TRBV7-2 to TRBJ2-3; TRBD2 agrees at 7 bases. The V and J ends lost 1 base and 2 bases, in that order; junction bases with no gene match: 3. Germline V gene lookup returns CDR1 SGHTA and CDR2 FQGNSA. There are 15 residues in the CDR3. DNA of the CDR3: TGTGCCAGCAGCTTAGTACGGGGGGTCACAGATACGCAGTATTTT. It encodes CASSLVRGVTDTQYF.

J is TRBJ2-5 and V is TRBV6-1; either TRBD1 or TRBD2 may fit D (7 bases each). The V gene's germline CDR1 is MNHNS and CDR2 SASEGT. This CDR3 is built from 15 residues. V was cut by 6 bases and J by 2 bases, with 16 bases left in between. CDR3 DNA sequence: TGTGCCAGCAGGAGGGGGGGGACAGAGCAAGAGACCCAGTACTTC. Its protein is CASRRGGTEQETQYF.

There are a few counts of this clonotype. The V and J genes are TRBV9 and TRBJ2-1; TRBD2 is a possible D gene (5 bases). V was shortened by 7 bases and J by 5 bases, with 22 bases between the two germline ends. The CDR3 is 16 residues long. From germline, CDR1 is SGDLS and CDR2 YYNGEE. The CDR3 here is CASSDEGGNGHNEQFF. The CDR3, as DNA: TGTGCCAGCTCCGATGAGGGCGGTAACGGCCACAATGAGCAGTTCTTC.

This clonotype appeared a few times. J is TRBJ2-7 and V is TRBV27, with D perhaps being TRBD1 or TRBD2 (7 bases each). V gave up 4 bases and J gave up 7 bases, with 17 bases separating them. Germline V gene lookup returns CDR1 MNHEY and CDR2 SMNVEV (reference sequence). The CDR3 has 14 amino acids. The CDR3 loop is CASSSTTGRGEQYF. CDR3 nucleotide sequence: TGTGCCAGCAGTTCCACGACAGGGCGGGGGGAGCAGTACTTC.

The J gene is TRBJ1-2, the V gene TRBV7-9; no definite D call. The CDR3 loop spans 15 amino acids. Germline lookup yields CDR1 SEHNR and CDR2 FQNEAQ (reference sequence). V was trimmed by 3 bases and J by 1 base, leaving 12 bases between them. CDR3 protein: CASSFSMDDNYGYTF. The DNA of the CDR3 is TGTGCCAGCAGCTTTTCAATGGACGATAACTATGGCTACACCTTC.

This clonotype was counted many times. This chain connects TRBV4-1 to TRBJ2-6; 7 bases line up with TRBD2. The V and J ends lost 4 bases and 2 bases, in that order; junction bases with no gene match: 8. Germline V gene data show CDR1 as MGHRA and CDR2 as YSYEKL. This CDR3 has 17 residues. CDR3 residues: CASSRAGVITGANVLTF. CDR3 sequence (DNA): TGCGCCAGCAGCCGGGCGGGGGTAATCACTGGGGCCAACGTCCTGACTTTC.

This clonotype was recorded at least ten times. The chain links TRBV27 to TRBJ1-6; D not certain. Trimming shortened V by 5 bases and J by 6 bases, and 5 bases separated the two germline ends. Germline V gene lookup returns CDR1 MNHEY and CDR2 SMNVEV (reference sequence). The CDR3 spans 12 residues. The CDR3 DNA reads TGTGCCAGCAGTCACGGTAATTCACCCCTCCACTTT. Translation: CASSHGNSPLHF.

This clonotype came up a few times. The gene calls are TRBV4-3 and TRBJ2-2, with D uncertain. V lost 3 bases and J 6 bases, leaving 17 bases between the germline ends. Germline CDR1 and CDR2: LGHNA and YSLEER. The CDR3 consists of 16 residues. CDR3 DNA: TGCGCCAGCAGCCAGGAAGGACCCTCAAGCCCCGGGGAGCTGTTTTTT. Translating gives CASSQEGPSSPGELFF.

In its sample, this clonotype was seen many times. The rearrangement links TRBV7-9 to TRBJ1-2; D gene ambiguous. There are 17 residues in the CDR3. CDR1 and CDR2 from the germline V gene are SEHNR and FQNEAQ (reference sequence). V lost 3 bases, J lost 5 bases, and 22 bases lay in between. CDR3 nucleotide sequence: TGTGCCAGCAGCTTGGCGGCGGGCAGGCCCTCTGGGTATGGCTACACCTTC. This codes for CASSLAAGRPSGYGYTF. The complete variable domain, with remaining parts taken from reference TRBV7-9 and TRBJ1-2, reads DTGVSQNPRHKITKRGQNVTFRCDPISEHNRLYWYRQTLGQGPEFLTYFQNEAQLEKSRLLSDRFSAERPKGSFSTLEIQRTEQGDSAMYLCASSLAAGRPSGYGYTFGSGTRLTVV.

The gene calls are TRBV11-2 and TRBJ2-5; D is perhaps TRBD1 or TRBD2 (5 bases each). CDR3 length: 15 residues. Germline CDR1 is SGHAT and CDR2 is FQNNGV. Deletions cut 3 bases from V and 3 bases from J, with 14 bases between. This chain's CDR3 is CASSFGWGREETQYF. For the CDR3, the DNA is TGTGCCAGCAGCTTTGGATGGGGACGCGAAGAGACCCAGTACTTC.

J is TRBJ2-2 and V is TRBV4-1; 13 nucleotides agree with TRBD2. With V trimmed by 4 bases and J by 3 bases, 8 bases remained unmatched. Germline CDR1 and CDR2: MGHRA and YSYEKL. The CDR3 runs 18 residues. The CDR3 DNA is TGCGCCAGCAGCCCCCTTGGGACTAGCGGGGTTCACACCGGGGAGCTGTTTTTT. Translated: CASSPLGTSGVHTGELFF.

This clonotype was found a few times. The chain carries TRBV14 and TRBJ2-3; 9 bases map to TRBD2. CDR1 and CDR2 (germline): SGHDN, FVKESK. This CDR3 has 18 residues. The V segment lost 2 bases and the J segment 0 bases; nucleotides outside the gene matches: 9. CDR3 DNA sequence: TGTGCCAGCAGCCAACAGACTAGCGGATCCCATAGCACAGATACGCAGTATTTT. The encoded protein is CASSQQTSGSHSTDTQYF.